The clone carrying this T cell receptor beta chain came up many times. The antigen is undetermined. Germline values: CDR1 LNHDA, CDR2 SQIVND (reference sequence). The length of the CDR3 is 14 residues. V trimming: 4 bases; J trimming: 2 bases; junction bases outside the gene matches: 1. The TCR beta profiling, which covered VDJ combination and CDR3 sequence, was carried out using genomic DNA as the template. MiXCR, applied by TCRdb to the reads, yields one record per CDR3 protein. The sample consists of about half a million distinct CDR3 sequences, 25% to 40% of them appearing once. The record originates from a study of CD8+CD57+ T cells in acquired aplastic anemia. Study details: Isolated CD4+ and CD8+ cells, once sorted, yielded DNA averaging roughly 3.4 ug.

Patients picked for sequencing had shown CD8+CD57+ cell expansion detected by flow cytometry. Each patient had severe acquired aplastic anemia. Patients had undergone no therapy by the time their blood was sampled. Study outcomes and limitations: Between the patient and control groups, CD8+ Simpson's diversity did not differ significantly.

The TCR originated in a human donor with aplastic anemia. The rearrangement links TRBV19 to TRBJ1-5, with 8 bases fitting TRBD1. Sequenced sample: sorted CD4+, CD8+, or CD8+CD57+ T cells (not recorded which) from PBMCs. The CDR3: CASSTQGGNQPQHF. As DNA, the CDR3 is TGTGCCAGTAGTACACAGGGGGGCAATCAGCCCCAGCATTTT.